This TCR beta chain was captured by sequencing in a study of shared clonotypes between healthy human individuals. Study context: Researchers drew samples from a couple of women and three men aged 18 to 49. Each donor's CD8 memory used one plate, CD8 naive two, each CD4 subset three.

Sequenced by immunoSEQ multiplex PCR; TCRdb stores in-frame clones only, minus some. The sample holds some 500,000 clones, approximately 95% seen once. Per the germline V gene, CDR1 is SGHRS and CDR2 is YFSETQ. Trimming shortened V by 4 bases and J by 5 bases, and 17 bases separated the two germline ends. This CDR3 is built from 15 residues. The chain joins TRBV5-1 to TRBJ2-3; either TRBD1 or TRBD2 may supply D (6 bases each). The sequenced material came from naive CD4+ T cells sorted from blood. Subset described: CD45RA+ positively selected. The receptor was derived from a woman in her 30s in good health. CDR3 nucleotide sequence: TGCGCCAGCAGCCCAATAGGGGGGCAGAAAGATACGCAGTATTTT. It is translated as CASSPIGGQKDTQYF.